This T cell receptor (beta chain) was recorded in a study of patients and donors after allogeneic stem cell transplantation. This clonotype was found many times. Per the germline V gene, CDR1 is LGHDT and CDR2 is YNNKEL (reference sequence). This CDR3 has 14 residues. Trimming at V came to 2 bases and at J to 1 base, leaving 1 base not matched to a gene. TCRdb re-called the RT-PCR reads through MiXCR, storing one row per CDR3 protein. The sample carries fewer than 12,000 distinct CDR3 sequences, 20% to 25% recorded once. This TCR was sampled from a human donor who was either an allogeneic HSCT recipient or a stem cell or donor lymphocyte infusion donor (not recorded which). It is not recorded whose cells these are; they may come from a transplant donor. This chain links TRBV3-1 with TRBJ1-2, with TRBD1 matching over 7 bases. The sample consisted of blood, either unsorted or a sorted T cell fraction (not recorded which). CDR3 amino acids: CASSQRQGNYGYTF. For the CDR3, the DNA is TGTGCCAGCAGCCAAAGACAGGGTAACTATGGCTACACCTTC.